This T cell receptor beta chain was found in a study of response to subunit inactivated influenza vaccine. General study results and limits: Each seasonal flu vaccination may recruit only limited new T cells, authors suggested.

V trimming: 6 bases; J trimming: 1 base; junction bases outside the gene matches: 5. Germline V gives CDR1 SQVTM, CDR2 ANQGSEA. The CDR3 spans 14 residues. In regard to this clonotype: Its cognate antigen is unknown.

Via MiXCR, TCRdb re-called the RT-PCR reads, giving one row per CDR3 protein. The repertoire includes hundreds of thousands of distinct CDR3 sequences, about 25% of them detected once, and 1.5% to 2% sits in the top ten. The source was CD4+ T cells sorted from PBMCs, collected about 5 days after vaccination. The genes are TRBV29-1 and TRBJ2-3; 9 nucleotides match TRBD1. The TCR was taken from a man over 45 who received an inactivated influenza vaccine. The CDR3 DNA is TGCAGCGTAGACGGACAGGGGCGCACAGATACGCAGTATTTT. This translates into CSVDGQGRTDTQYF.